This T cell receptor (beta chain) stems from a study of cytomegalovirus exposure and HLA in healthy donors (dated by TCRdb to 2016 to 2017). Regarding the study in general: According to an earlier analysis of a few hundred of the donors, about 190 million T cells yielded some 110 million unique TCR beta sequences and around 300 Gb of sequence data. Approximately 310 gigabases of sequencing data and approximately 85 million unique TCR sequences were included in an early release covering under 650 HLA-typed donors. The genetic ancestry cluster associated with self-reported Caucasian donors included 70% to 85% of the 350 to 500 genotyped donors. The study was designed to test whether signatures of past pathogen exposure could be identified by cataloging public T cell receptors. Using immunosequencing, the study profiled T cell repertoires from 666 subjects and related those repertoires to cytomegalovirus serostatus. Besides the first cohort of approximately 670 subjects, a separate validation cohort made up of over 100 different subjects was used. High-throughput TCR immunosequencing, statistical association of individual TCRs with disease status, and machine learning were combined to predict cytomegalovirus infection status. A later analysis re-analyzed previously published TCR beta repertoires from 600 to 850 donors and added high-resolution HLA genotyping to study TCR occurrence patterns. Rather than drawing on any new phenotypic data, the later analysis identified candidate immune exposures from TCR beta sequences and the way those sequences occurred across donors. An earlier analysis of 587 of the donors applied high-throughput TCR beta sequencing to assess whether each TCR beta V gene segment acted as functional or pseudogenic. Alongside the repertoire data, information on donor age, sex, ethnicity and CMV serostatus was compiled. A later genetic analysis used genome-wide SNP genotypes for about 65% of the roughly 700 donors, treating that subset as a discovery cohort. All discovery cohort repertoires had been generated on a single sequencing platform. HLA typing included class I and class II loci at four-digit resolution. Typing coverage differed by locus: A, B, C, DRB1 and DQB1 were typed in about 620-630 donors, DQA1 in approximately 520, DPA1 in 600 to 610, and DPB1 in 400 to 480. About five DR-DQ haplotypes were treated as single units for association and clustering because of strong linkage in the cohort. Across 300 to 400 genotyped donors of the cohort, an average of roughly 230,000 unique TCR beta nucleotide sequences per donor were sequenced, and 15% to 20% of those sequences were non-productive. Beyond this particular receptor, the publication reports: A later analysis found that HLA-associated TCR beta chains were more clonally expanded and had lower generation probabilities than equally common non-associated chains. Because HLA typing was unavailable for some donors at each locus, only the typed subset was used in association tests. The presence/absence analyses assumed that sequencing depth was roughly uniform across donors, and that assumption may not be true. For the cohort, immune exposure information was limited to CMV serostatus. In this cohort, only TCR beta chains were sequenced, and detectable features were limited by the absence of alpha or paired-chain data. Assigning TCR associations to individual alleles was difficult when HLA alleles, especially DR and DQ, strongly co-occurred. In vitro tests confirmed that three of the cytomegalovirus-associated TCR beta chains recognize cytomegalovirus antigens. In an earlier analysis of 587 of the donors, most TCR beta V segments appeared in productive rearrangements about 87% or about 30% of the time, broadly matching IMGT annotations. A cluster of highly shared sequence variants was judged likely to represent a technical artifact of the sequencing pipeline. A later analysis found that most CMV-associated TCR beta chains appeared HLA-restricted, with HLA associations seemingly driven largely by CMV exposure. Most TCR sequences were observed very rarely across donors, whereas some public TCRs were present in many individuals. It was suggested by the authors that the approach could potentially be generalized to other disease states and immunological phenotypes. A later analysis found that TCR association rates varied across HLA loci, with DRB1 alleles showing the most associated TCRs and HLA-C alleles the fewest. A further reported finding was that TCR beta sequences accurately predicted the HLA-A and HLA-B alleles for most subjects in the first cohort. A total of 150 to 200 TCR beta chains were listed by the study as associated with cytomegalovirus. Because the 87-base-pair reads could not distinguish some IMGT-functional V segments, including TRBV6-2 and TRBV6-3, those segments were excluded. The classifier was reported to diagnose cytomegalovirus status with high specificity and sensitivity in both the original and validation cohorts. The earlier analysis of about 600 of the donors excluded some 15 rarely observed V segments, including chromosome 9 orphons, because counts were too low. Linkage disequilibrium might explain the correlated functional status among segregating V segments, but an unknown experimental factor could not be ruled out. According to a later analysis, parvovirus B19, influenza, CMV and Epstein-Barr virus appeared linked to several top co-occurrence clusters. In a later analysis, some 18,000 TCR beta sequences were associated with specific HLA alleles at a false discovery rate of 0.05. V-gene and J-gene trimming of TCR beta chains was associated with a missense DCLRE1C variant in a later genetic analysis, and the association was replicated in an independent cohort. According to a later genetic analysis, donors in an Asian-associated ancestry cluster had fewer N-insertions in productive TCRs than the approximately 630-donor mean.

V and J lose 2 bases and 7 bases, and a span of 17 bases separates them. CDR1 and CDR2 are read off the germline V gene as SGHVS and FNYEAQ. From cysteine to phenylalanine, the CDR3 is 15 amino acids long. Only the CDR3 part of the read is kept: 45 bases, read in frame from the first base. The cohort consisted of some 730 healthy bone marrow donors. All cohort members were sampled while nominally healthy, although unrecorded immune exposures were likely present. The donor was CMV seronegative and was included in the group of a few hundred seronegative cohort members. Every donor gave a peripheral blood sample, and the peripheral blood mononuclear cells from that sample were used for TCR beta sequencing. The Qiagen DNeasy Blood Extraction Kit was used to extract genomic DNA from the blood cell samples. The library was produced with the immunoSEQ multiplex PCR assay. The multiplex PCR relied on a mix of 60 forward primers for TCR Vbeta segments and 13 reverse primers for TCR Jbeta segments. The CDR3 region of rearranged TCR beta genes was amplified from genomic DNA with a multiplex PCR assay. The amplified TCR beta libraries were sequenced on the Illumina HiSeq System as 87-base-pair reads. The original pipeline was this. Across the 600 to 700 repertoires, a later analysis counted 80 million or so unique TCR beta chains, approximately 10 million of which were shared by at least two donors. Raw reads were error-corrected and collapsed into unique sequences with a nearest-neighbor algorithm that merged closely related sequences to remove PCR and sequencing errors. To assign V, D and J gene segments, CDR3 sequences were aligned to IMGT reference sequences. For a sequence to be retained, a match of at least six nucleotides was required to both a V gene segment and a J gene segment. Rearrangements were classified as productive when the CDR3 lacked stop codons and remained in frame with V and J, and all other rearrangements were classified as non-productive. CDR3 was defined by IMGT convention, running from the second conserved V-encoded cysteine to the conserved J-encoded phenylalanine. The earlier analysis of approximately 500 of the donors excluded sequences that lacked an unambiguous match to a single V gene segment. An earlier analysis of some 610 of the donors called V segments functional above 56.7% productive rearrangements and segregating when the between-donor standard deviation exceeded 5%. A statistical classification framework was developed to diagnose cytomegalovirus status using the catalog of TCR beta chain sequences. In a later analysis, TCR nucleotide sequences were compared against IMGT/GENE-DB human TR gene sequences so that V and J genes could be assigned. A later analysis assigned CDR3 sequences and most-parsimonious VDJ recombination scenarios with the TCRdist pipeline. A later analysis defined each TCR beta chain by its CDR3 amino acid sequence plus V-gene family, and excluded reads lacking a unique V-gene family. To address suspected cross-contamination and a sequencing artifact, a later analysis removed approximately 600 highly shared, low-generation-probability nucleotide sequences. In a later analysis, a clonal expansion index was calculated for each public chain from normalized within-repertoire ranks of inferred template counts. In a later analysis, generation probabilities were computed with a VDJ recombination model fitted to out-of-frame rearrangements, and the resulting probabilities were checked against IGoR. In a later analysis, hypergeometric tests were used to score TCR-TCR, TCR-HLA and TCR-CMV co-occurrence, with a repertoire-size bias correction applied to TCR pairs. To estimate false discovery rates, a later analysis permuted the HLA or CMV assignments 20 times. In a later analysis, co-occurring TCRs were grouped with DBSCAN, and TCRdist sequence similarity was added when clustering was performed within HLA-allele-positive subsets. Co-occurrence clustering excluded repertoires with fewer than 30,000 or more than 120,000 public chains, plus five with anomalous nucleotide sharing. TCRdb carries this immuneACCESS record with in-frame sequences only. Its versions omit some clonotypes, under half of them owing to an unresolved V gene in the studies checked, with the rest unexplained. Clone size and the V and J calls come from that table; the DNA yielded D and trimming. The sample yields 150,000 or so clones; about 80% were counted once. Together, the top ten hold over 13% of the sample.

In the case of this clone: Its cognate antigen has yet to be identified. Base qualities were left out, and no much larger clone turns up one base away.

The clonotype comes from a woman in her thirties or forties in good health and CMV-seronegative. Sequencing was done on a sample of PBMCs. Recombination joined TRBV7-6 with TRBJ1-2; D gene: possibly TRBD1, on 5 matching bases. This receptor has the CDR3 CASSLNSGGASGYTF. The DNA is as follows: TGTGCCAGCAGCTTAAATTCGGGAGGGGCGAGTGGCTACACCTTC.